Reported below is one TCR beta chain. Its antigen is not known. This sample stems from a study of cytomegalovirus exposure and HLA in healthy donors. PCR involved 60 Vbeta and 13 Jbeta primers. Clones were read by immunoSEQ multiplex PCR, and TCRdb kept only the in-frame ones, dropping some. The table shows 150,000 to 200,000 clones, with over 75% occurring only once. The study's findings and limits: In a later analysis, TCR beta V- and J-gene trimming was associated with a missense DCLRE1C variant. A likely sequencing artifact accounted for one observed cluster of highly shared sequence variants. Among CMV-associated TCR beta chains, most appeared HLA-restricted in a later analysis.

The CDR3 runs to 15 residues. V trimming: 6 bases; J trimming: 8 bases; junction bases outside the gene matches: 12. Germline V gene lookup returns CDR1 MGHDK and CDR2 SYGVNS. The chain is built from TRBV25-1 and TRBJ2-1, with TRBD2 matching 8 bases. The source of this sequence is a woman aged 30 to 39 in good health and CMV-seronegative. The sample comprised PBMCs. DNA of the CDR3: TGTGCCAGCAGACCCGGACTAGCCCAAACGGATGAGCAGTTCTTC. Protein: CASRPGLAQTDEQFF.